The clone carrying this T cell receptor (beta chain) was seen only once. Its cognate antigen is unknown. CDR1 is MNHNS, CDR2 SASEGT, per germline. Deletions cut 3 bases from V and 5 bases from J, with 18 bases between. The CDR3 contains 16 residues. The sample belongs to a study of OX40 agonist ivuxolimab in advanced cancers. As for the study in general: An agonistic human IgG2 monoclonal antibody against OX40 (CD134) was given. Patients with hepatocellular carcinoma, melanoma, renal cell or head and neck cancer made up the dose-escalation patients. Points from the study as a whole: Blood T cells, both CD4+ and CD8+, expanded clonally by week 6 at 0.1 to 3.0 mg/kg. Low clonal expansion, among the lowest seen, marked partial responders at 0.1-3.0 mg/kg.

Assay: immunoSEQ multiplex PCR; the TCRdb copy retains only in-frame clones and omits some. Seen here are approximately 90,000 clones, around 85% observed once, and the top ten hold 3% to 4.5%. The material was CD4+ or CD8+ T cells sorted from blood, obtained in a trial of the OX40 agonist ivuxolimab. The chain employs TRBV6-1 and TRBJ2-3; tentatively, D is TRBD1 or TRBD2 (5 bases each). This clonotype was sampled from an adult with an advanced solid tumor such as melanoma, head and neck, liver or kidney cancer. The CDR3 protein is CASSDVLGPSVDTQYF. The CDR3 region has the DNA TGTGCCAGCAGTGATGTGTTGGGACCATCAGTAGATACGCAGTATTTT.